Each of the 11 T cell receptor beta chains below was sequenced from the same sample in a study of metastatic and nonmetastatic thyroid tumors. Every patient was untreated before thyroid surgery. TCRdb redid the clone calls on the PCR reads using MiXCR. The sample includes about 16,000 clones, around 13% of them seen just once. Sequences were obtained from blood. Receptor source: a female donor with papillary thyroid cancer or a benign thyroid nodule (not recorded which). Some clones in this sample may be carry-over from other donors' samples.

By share, this clone ranks as medium-sized. The chain recombines TRBV6-1 with TRBJ1-1, with TRBD1 identical over 7 bases. With 8 bases clipped from V and 11 bases from J, the junction kept 11 bases outside the gene matches. Germline-derived CDR1 and CDR2 are MNHNS and SASEGT. This CDR3 is 12 amino acids long. The CDR3 reads CASLGPTGYAFF. CDR3 sequence (DNA): TGTGCCAGCCTTGGGCCGACAGGGTACGCTTTCTTT.

This clone was detected ten times or more. The chain has TRBV13 and TRBJ1-4, with TRBD1 matching 8 bases. V lost 0 bases to trimming and J lost 8 bases; unmatched junction nucleotides: 5. The CDR3 runs to 15 residues. Per germline, CDR1 PRHDT and CDR2 FYEKMQ (reference sequence). CDR3 residues: CASSLGRGQREKLFF. In nucleotides, the CDR3 is TGTGCCAGCAGCTTAGGCAGGGGGCAAAGGGAAAAACTGTTTTTT.

Points on this clone: The conserved closing phenylalanine or tryptophan is absent in this CDR3, likely reflecting a read error. The chain links TRBV7-9 to TRBJ2-5; D is unclear. The ends were cut back, 3 bases at V and 3 bases at J, with 14 bases in the middle. From germline, CDR1 is SEHNR and CDR2 FQNEAQ (reference sequence). CDR3 length: 15 residues. The CDR3 nucleotides are TGTGCCAGCAGCTTCTCATGCCAGGATAAAGAGACCCAGTACTCC. It specifies CASSFSCQDKETQYS.

This clone was found a few times. The gene calls are TRBV4-1 and TRBJ2-3; 8 nucleotides agree with TRBD1. CDR1 and CDR2 from the germline V gene are MGHRA and YSYEKL. The CDR3 consists of 15 residues. With V trimmed by 1 base and J by 3 bases, 3 bases remained unmatched. CDR3 bases: TGCGCCAGCAGCCAAGGGACAGGGTGGACAGATACGCAGTATTTT. Translating gives CASSQGTGWTDTQYF.

By proportion, this clone is medium-sized. The chain is built from TRBV6-1 and TRBJ2-2; the match to TRBD1 covers 7 bases. This CDR3 contains 13 residues. Trimming cost V 6 bases and J 7 bases; bases outside gene matches: 5. CDR1 and CDR2 from the germline V gene are MNHNS and SASEGT. In DNA, the CDR3 is TGTGCCAGCAGCCGGACAGGAGGCGGGGAGCTGTTTTTT. This translates into CASSRTGGGELFF.

This clone was detected only a few times. This chain links TRBV7-9 with TRBJ2-4; the D is unclear. Germline V CDR1 and CDR2: SEHNR, FQNEAQ (reference sequence). The CDR3 extends over 11 amino acids. With 1 base removed from V and 10 bases from J, the gap between germline ends came to 5 bases. This chain's CDR3 is CASSLGVIQYF. The CDR3 DNA reads as TGTGCCAGCAGCTTAGGGGTTATTCAGTACTTC.

The table lists this clone with many counts. V is TRBV30 and J is TRBJ2-7; D is perhaps TRBD1 (5 bases). With 0 bases removed from V and 7 bases from J, the gap between germline ends came to 13 bases. The germline V gene has CDR1 GTSNPN and CDR2 SVGIG (reference sequence). This CDR3 has 13 residues. CDR3 nucleotide sequence: TGTGCCTGGAGTGTCCTTACAGGTGGAGAGCAGTACTTC. Translated, it gives CAWSVLTGGEQYF.

This clone was detected many times. V usage is TRBV7-2 and J usage is TRBJ2-5; TRBD1 agrees at 7 bases. Germline V lookup: CDR1 SGHTA, CDR2 FQGNSA. With 1 base clipped from V and 5 bases from J, the junction kept 7 bases outside the gene matches. This CDR3 is 15 amino acids long. This CDR3 reads CASSLEQGRWETQYF. CDR3 DNA: TGTGCCAGCAGCTTAGAACAGGGGCGATGGGAGACCCAGTACTTC.

V usage is TRBV20-1 and J usage is TRBJ1-1, with TRBD1 as a possible D gene (6 bases). The CDR3 has 14 amino acids. Trimming took 5 bases from V and 1 from J, leaving 14 bases between them. Germline V gives CDR1 DFQATT, CDR2 SNEGSKA (reference sequence). The CDR3 DNA reads as TGCAGTGCTCCCAATTTACAGGGGAACACTGAAGCTTTCTTT. It is translated as CSAPNLQGNTEAFF.

This clone is termed medium-sized (0.01 to 0.1%). The V call is TRBV28, the J call TRBJ2-7; no definite D call. The CDR3 covers 13 residues. Germline loops: CDR1 MDHEN, CDR2 SYDVKM. V was trimmed by 2 bases and J by 0 bases, leaving 5 bases between them. Here the CDR3 reads CASSLSHSYEQYF. CDR3 nucleotide sequence: TGTGCCAGCAGTTTAAGTCACTCCTACGAGCAGTACTTC.

A note on this clone: Since a much larger clone is just one base distant, this may be a read error. This sequence joins TRBV5-1 and TRBJ1-1, with D unclear. The CDR3 has 15 residues. Trimming stripped 3 bases from V and 1 base from J, with 13 bases between. Germline loops: CDR1 SGHRS, CDR2 YFSETQ. CDR3 amino acids: CASSSLATGNTEAFF. CDR3 bases: TGCGCCAGCAGCTCCCTTGCGACGGGGAACACTGAAGCTTTCTTT.